The 32 T cell receptor beta chains below all came from one sample that was sequenced in a study of T cell changes during pregnancy in multiple sclerosis. Method: immunoSEQ multiplex PCR; TCRdb's copy keeps in-frame clones and lacks some. This sample yields around 92,000 clones, of which 80% to 95% are seen a single time; 3.5% to 4.5% belongs to the top ten. Material: peripheral blood, obtained in the first trimester of pregnancy. These receptor sequences come from a female donor with multiple sclerosis, enrolled in a pregnancy study.

V usage is TRBV7-3 and J usage is TRBJ2-1; D is possibly TRBD2 (6 bases). Between the trimmed V and J ends, which lost 5 bases and 3 bases, there was a span of 11 bases. CDR1 and CDR2 (germline): SGHTA, FQGTGA. The CDR3 has 14 amino acids. CDR3 sequence (DNA): TGTGCCAGCAGCCGCGGGGTAAGCTACAATGAGCAGTTCTTC. Its protein product is CASSRGVSYNEQFF.

The chain combines TRBV7-2 with TRBJ2-3; 7 bases are a match to TRBD1. J lost 3 bases, V lost 1 base, and 4 bases had no gene match. Germline-derived CDR1 and CDR2 are SGHTA and FQGNSA. The CDR3 is made up of 15 amino acids. CDR3 residues: CASSLEGGKTDTQYF. CDR3 coding DNA: TGTGCCAGCAGCTTAGAAGGGGGCAAGACAGATACGCAGTATTTT.

This chain connects TRBV6-1 to TRBJ2-1; tentatively, D is TRBD1 (6 bases). V lost 8 bases to trimming and J lost 6 bases, with 11 bases between them. The length of the CDR3 is 12 residues. In germline, CDR1 is MNHNS, CDR2 SASEGT. DNA of the CDR3: TGTGCCAGCGGGGGCGCTACCAATGAGCAGTTCTTC. Amino acids: CASGGATNEQFF.

This chain links TRBV23-1 with TRBJ1-2; D perhaps matches TRBD1 (6 bases). TRBV23-1 is identified as an open reading frame with a role that is uncertain. The CDR3 is 16 amino acids. Trimming removed 6 bases from V and 5 bases from J, with 22 bases in between. CDR3 amino acids: CASRALGGGRGYGYTF. The CDR3 DNA reads as TGCGCCAGCAGGGCCTTAGGGGGTGGCAGGGGATATGGCTACACCTTC.

This chain uses TRBV6-5 with TRBJ1-6, with D unresolved. CDR1 and CDR2 from the germline V gene are MNHEY and SVGAGI. The V end lost 2 bases, the J end lost 10 bases, and 12 bases lay between the germline ends. This CDR3 has 14 residues. In DNA, the CDR3 is TGTGCCAGCAGTTACCGTCAGGTTGAATCACCCCTCCACTTT. Translation: CASSYRQVESPLHF.

DNA for the CDR3: TGTGCCAGCACAACAGGGGTTGGAGAGACCCAGTACTTC. Amino acids: CASTTGVGETQYF. The chain has TRBV6-6 and TRBJ2-5; TRBD1 matches 7 bases. V trimming: 7 bases; J trimming: 4 bases; junction bases outside the gene matches: 6. The CDR3 runs 13 residues. CDR1 and CDR2 from the germline V gene are MNHNY and SVGAGI (reference sequence).

V and J are TRBV12-5 and TRBJ1-2, with 8 nucleotides matching TRBD1. CDR3 length: 13 amino acids. The germline CDR1 and CDR2 sequences are LGHNT and FRNRAP. The trim removed 7 bases at V and 8 bases at J, leaving 9 bases unmatched. The CDR3 coding sequence is TGTGCTAGTGCAAAAGGACAGGGCAGAGGCTACACCTTC. As protein: CASAKGQGRGYTF.

V gene TRBV9 combines with J gene TRBJ2-1; weak D call: TRBD2 (5 bases). The CDR3 has 13 amino acids. Germline V gene lookup returns CDR1 SGDLS and CDR2 YYNGEE. V shed 0 bases and J shed 8 bases, with 9 bases lying between them. The CDR3 DNA is TGTGCCAGCAGCGTAGTTTCGGACTATGAGCAGTTCTTC. Protein product: CASSVVSDYEQFF.

This rearrangement joins TRBV7-9 to TRBJ2-3; D is possibly TRBD2 (7 bases). Germline CDR1 SEHNR, CDR2 FQNEAQ (reference sequence). The CDR3 extends over 16 amino acids. V lost 5 bases, J lost 0 bases, and 15 bases lay in between. This CDR3 reads CASSLGGVPSTDTQYF. The CDR3 DNA is TGTGCCAGCAGCCTAGGGGGGGTTCCTAGCACAGATACGCAGTATTTT. The variable domain in full, completed from reference TRBV7-9 and TRBJ2-3, reads DTGVSQNPRHKITKRGQNVTFRCDPISEHNRLYWYRQTLGQGPEFLTYFQNEAQLEKSRLLSDRFSAERPKGSFSTLEIQRTEQGDSAMYLCASSLGGVPSTDTQYFGPGTRLTVL.

The V and J genes are TRBV18 and TRBJ1-3, with unresolved D. In germline, CDR1 is KGHSH, CDR2 LQKENI. The CDR3 consists of 14 residues. V was pared by 2 bases and J by 4 bases, with 9 bases between. CDR3 DNA: TGTGCCAGCTCACCATCCAAAGAGGGAAACACCATATATTTT. Encoded protein: CASSPSKEGNTIYF.

This clone was recorded once. The rearrangement joins TRBV13 to TRBJ2-3; D is unclear. The CDR3 runs to 13 residues. Germline V CDR1 and CDR2: PRHDT, FYEKMQ (reference sequence). Trimming took off 5 bases at V and 5 bases at J, with 11 bases between the two ends. CDR3: CASSLNELDTQYF. In nucleotides, the CDR3 is TGTGCCAGCAGCCTAAACGAATTAGATACGCAGTATTTT.

The chain has TRBV10-3 and TRBJ1-3; 7 bases align to TRBD1. This CDR3 is built from 14 residues. The germline V gene has CDR1 ENHRY and CDR2 SYGVKD. With V trimmed by 4 bases and J by 4 bases, 4 bases remained unmatched. CDR3 DNA: TGTGCCATCAGTGGCGGACAGGCCGGAAACACCATATATTTT. This translates into CAISGGQAGNTIYF.

This chain connects TRBV2 to TRBJ2-5, with 12 bases aligning to TRBD1. Germline V gives CDR1 SNHLY, CDR2 FYNNEI. This CDR3 region has 15 residues. Trimming took 5 bases from V and 4 from J; bases not matched to a gene: 5. DNA for the CDR3: TGTGCCAGCAGTTGGGGACAGGGGGCTCTAGAGACCCAGTACTTC. Encoded protein: CASSWGQGALETQYF.

The rearrangement links TRBV9 to TRBJ2-1, with 10 bases aligning to TRBD2. With 4 bases clipped from V and 5 bases from J, the junction kept 6 bases outside the gene matches. Per germline, CDR1 SGDLS and CDR2 YYNGEE. This CDR3 comprises 15 residues. The CDR3 nucleotides read TGTGCCAGCAGCCCCAGCGGGGGGGAAAACAATGAGCAGTTCTTC. This gives the protein CASSPSGGENNEQFF.

The chain links TRBV9 to TRBJ2-3; D not resolved. The CDR3 is 16 residues long. The V end was cut by 2 bases, the J end by 4 bases, with 17 bases between. The germline CDR1 and CDR2 sequences are SGDLS and YYNGEE. CDR3 in amino acids: CASSVSRVSHADTQYF. The CDR3 bases are TGTGCCAGCAGCGTCTCCCGCGTTAGTCATGCAGATACGCAGTATTTT.

This clone was detected only once. The rearrangement links TRBV4-1 to TRBJ2-7; 10 bases match TRBD1. This CDR3 has 19 amino acids. Germline trimming cut 2 bases from V and 4 bases from J; bases unmatched to any gene: 17. Looked up from germline, CDR1 is MGHRA and CDR2 is YSYEKL. DNA of the CDR3: TGCGCCAGCAGCCAAACAATTACGCTTCCGGGACAGGGGCGTTACGAGCAGTACTTC. Translation gives CASSQTITLPGQGRYEQYF.

J is TRBJ2-3 and V is TRBV13; 8 bases match TRBD2. Germline V gene sequence: CDR1 PRHDT, CDR2 FYEKMQ (reference sequence). J lost 11 bases, V lost 6 bases, and 10 bases had no gene match. The CDR3 spans 13 residues. The CDR3 loop is CASSKGLGDGQYF. The CDR3 DNA reads as TGTGCCAGCAGTAAGGGACTAGGGGACGGGCAGTATTTT.

This rearrangement joins TRBV5-6 to TRBJ2-7; 8 positions match TRBD1. V shed 5 bases, J shed 3 bases, and the junction held 10 bases outside the gene matches. The CDR3 extends over 15 amino acids. Germline CDR1 reads SGHDT; CDR2 reads YYEEEE. The DNA of the CDR3 is TGTGCCAGCAGGGGGGCAGGGGGCCACTTCTACGAGCAGTACTTC. Amino acids: CASRGAGGHFYEQYF.

The chain carries TRBV9 and TRBJ2-1, with a possible D match to TRBD2 (5 bases). Deletions cut 0 bases from V and 2 bases from J, with 12 bases between. The CDR3 is 16 residues long. Germline CDR1 and CDR2: SGDLS and YYNGEE. The CDR3 loop reads CASSVAGAGTYNEQFF. For the CDR3, the DNA is TGTGCCAGCAGCGTAGCAGGTGCGGGTACCTACAATGAGCAGTTCTTC.

The gene calls are TRBV7-6 and TRBJ1-4, with 7 bases aligning to TRBD1. Per the germline V gene, CDR1 is SGHVS and CDR2 is FNYEAQ. The CDR3 is made up of 14 amino acids. Trimming cost V 5 bases and J 7 bases; bases outside gene matches: 7. This CDR3 is CASSPRGKGEKLFF. The CDR3 DNA reads as TGTGCCAGCAGCCCCAGGGGGAAGGGTGAAAAACTGTTTTTT.

The chain joins TRBV6-6 to TRBJ1-3; tentatively, D is TRBD1 (6 bases). Germline CDR1 reads MNHNY; CDR2 reads SVGAGI (reference sequence). The CDR3 covers 15 residues. With 6 bases removed from V and 0 bases from J, the gap between germline ends came to 12 bases. CDR3 sequence (DNA): TGTGCCAGCAGATCGACAGGTTTCTCTGGAAACACCATATATTTT. Its translation is CASRSTGFSGNTIYF.

This chain uses TRBV9 with TRBJ2-1, with 7 bases identical to TRBD2. Per germline, CDR1 SGDLS and CDR2 YYNGEE. The CDR3 loop spans 16 amino acids. Trimming removed 0 bases from V and 0 bases from J; junction bases left unmatched: 3. The chain's CDR3 is CASSVGSGGSYNEQFF. Here the CDR3 DNA reads TGTGCCAGCAGCGTAGGGTCGGGGGGCTCCTACAATGAGCAGTTCTTC.

The chain is built from TRBV5-1 and TRBJ2-5; D ambiguous. This CDR3 has 13 amino acids. Germline CDR1 is SGHRS and CDR2 is YFSETQ. The V and J ends lost 3 bases and 2 bases respectively, with 8 bases between them. The CDR3 nucleotides read TGCGCCAGCAGCTCCGCAGGACAAGAGACCCAGTACTTC. As protein: CASSSAGQETQYF.

The chain carries TRBV4-1 and TRBJ1-1; the D gene is possibly TRBD1 (6 bases). The CDR3 length is 14 residues. V gave up 2 bases and J gave up 1 base, with 8 bases separating them. The germline CDR1 and CDR2 sequences are MGHRA and YSYEKL. CDR3 sequence: CASSQQGGNTEAFF. For the CDR3, the DNA is TGCGCCAGCAGCCAACAAGGGGGGAACACTGAAGCTTTCTTT.

The chain is built from TRBV5-5 and TRBJ1-6, with 7 bases identical to TRBD1. This CDR3 region has 15 residues. V shed 5 bases and J 6 bases; nucleotides not matched to a gene: 8. Per the germline V gene, CDR1 is SGHKS and CDR2 is YYEKEE (reference sequence). In DNA form, the CDR3 reads TGTGCCAGCAGACCTATTGACAGGGTTAATTCACCCCTCCACTTT. Translating it yields CASRPIDRVNSPLHF.

The V call is TRBV19, the J call TRBJ2-5; D is perhaps TRBD2 (6 bases). This CDR3 spans 14 amino acids. CDR1 and CDR2 from the germline V gene are LNHDA and SQIVND (reference sequence). The V and J ends lost 7 bases and 5 bases respectively, with 17 bases between them. DNA for the CDR3: TGTGCCAGTAAACCCCTCGGAGGAGGGGAGACCCAGTACTTC. The encoded protein is CASKPLGGGETQYF.

The rearrangement uses TRBV10-2 and TRBJ2-7; 9 bases align to TRBD1. The CDR3 totals 15 residues. The germline V gene encodes CDR1 WSHSY and CDR2 SAAADI. The V segment lost 1 base and the J segment 6 bases; nucleotides outside the gene matches: 7. The DNA for the CDR3 is TGCGCCAGCAGTGAGTACAGGGGGCTTGAACGCGAGCAGTACTTC. It is translated as CASSEYRGLEREQYF.

In this sample, this clone turned up once. The CDR3 sequence is CASSSVPHGYTF. The CDR3 nucleotides are TGTGCCAGCAGTTCGGTCCCGCACGGCTACACCTTC. This sequence joins TRBV6-5 and TRBJ1-2; no reliable D call. Germline V lookup: CDR1 MNHEY, CDR2 SVGAGI. With 4 bases removed from V and 8 bases from J, the gap between germline ends came to 11 bases. The CDR3 length is 12 residues.

The rearrangement links TRBV5-1 to TRBJ2-5; no definite D call. V lost 4 bases, J lost 4 bases, and 8 bases lay in between. CDR1 and CDR2 from the germline V gene are SGHRS and YFSETQ. CDR3 size: 12 residues. Here the CDR3 reads CASSHQAETQYF. CDR3 in DNA: TGCGCCAGCAGCCATCAGGCAGAGACCCAGTACTTC.

This sequence joins TRBV5-1 and TRBJ1-4; 7 bases are a match to TRBD1. Trimming at V came to 2 bases and at J to 7 bases, leaving 5 bases not matched to a gene. The CDR3 is 14 residues long. The germline CDR1 and CDR2 sequences are SGHRS and YFSETQ. The CDR3 is CASSFGQDSEKLFF. The CDR3 DNA reads as TGCGCCAGCAGCTTCGGACAGGATAGTGAAAAACTGTTTTTT.

The chain links TRBV6-6 to TRBJ1-2, with D possibly being TRBD1 (5 bases). Germline-derived CDR1 and CDR2 are MNHNY and SVGAGI (reference sequence). The V end lost 3 bases, the J end lost 3 bases, and 17 bases lay between the germline ends. This CDR3 is built from 16 residues. CDR3 in DNA: TGTGCCAGCAGTTATTTAAGGGGCGCGAATGACTATGGCTACACCTTC. This codes for CASSYLRGANDYGYTF.

The CDR3 sequence is CASSGGGALETQYF. CDR3 DNA sequence: TGTGCCAGCAGCGGCGGGGGGGCACTAGAGACCCAGTACTTC. This rearrangement joins TRBV13 to TRBJ2-5; 9 positions agree with TRBD2. Per the germline V gene, CDR1 is PRHDT and CDR2 is FYEKMQ (reference sequence). This CDR3 has 14 amino acids. V shed 5 bases and J 4 bases; nucleotides not matched to a gene: 5.